Detailed here is one TCR beta chain. Antigen unknown. TCRdb's copy holds only in-frame clones and misses some; the assay was immunoSEQ multiplex PCR. Of 65,000 to 95,000 clones listed, around 91% are singletons. The data were taken from a study of OX40 agonist ivuxolimab in advanced cancers. Study details: The diagnoses of dose-escalation patients were hepatocellular carcinoma, melanoma, renal cell or head and neck cancer. Study-wide points: More expanded clones were seen, on average, in CD8+ T cells than in CD4+.

The length of the CDR3 is 13 residues. CDR1 and CDR2 from the germline V gene are SGHRS and YFSETQ. With 2 bases removed from V and 9 bases from J, the gap between germline ends came to 12 bases. The sample consisted of CD4+ or CD8+ T cells sorted from blood, taken in a trial of the OX40 agonist ivuxolimab. The receptor comes from an adult with an advanced solid tumor such as melanoma, head and neck, liver or kidney cancer. This chain links TRBV5-1 with TRBJ1-5; D not resolved. For the CDR3, the DNA is TGCGCCAGCAGCTTCGGGGAGGACGGGCCCCAGCATTTT. The encoded protein is CASSFGEDGPQHF.